The 27 T cell receptor beta chains in this list originate from one sample, sequenced in a study of T cell responses to AZD1222 COVID-19 vaccine. Sequencing used immunoSEQ multiplex PCR; TCRdb keeps in-frame clones, though not all of them. Its clone listing holds some 150,000 clones. Sequencing was done on a sample of peripheral blood. These receptor sequences come from an adult in good health.

The CDR3 DNA follows: TGTGCCAGCAGCGACACCCCGTTCTCTGGAAACACCATATATTTT. Encoded protein: CASSDTPFSGNTIYF. The chain uses TRBV6-5 and TRBJ1-3, with unresolved D. CDR3 length: 15 residues. Germline V gene data show CDR1 as MNHEY and CDR2 as SVGAGI. Trimming removed 6 bases at V and 0 bases at J, with 12 bases between.

Points on this clone: Other nucleotide sequences from this sample produce the same CDR3. This chain uses TRBV29-1 with TRBJ1-1, with 10 positions matching TRBD1. CDR1 and CDR2 from the germline V gene are SQVTM and ANQGSEA. This CDR3 is built from 12 residues. The V segment lost 7 bases and the J segment 4 bases; nucleotides outside the gene matches: 3. Here the CDR3 reads CSGTGGSTEAFF. The CDR3 nucleotides are TGCAGCGGGACAGGGGGGAGCACTGAAGCTTTCTTT.

This chain connects TRBV27 to TRBJ2-4, with 13 bases that match TRBD2. CDR1 is MNHEY, CDR2 SMNVEV, per germline (reference sequence). The CDR3 is 17 residues long. J gave up 0 bases and V 11 bases, and 10 bases lay outside the gene matches. The CDR3 loop reads CALRLAGGPIAKNIQYF. The DNA of the CDR3 is TGTGCCCTCCGACTAGCGGGGGGACCAATAGCCAAAAACATTCAGTACTTC.

The V call is TRBV28, the J call TRBJ1-5, with D possibly TRBD1 on 5 matching bases. Per germline, CDR1 MDHEN and CDR2 SYDVKM. CDR3 size: 18 residues. V was shortened by 5 bases and J by 3 bases, with 23 bases between the two germline ends. CDR3 nucleotide sequence: TGTGCCAGCAGTGTATCGCCAGGGTTGGGCAGCACCAATCAGCCCCAGCATTTT. This encodes CASSVSPGLGSTNQPQHF.

The rearrangement uses TRBV28 and TRBJ1-1; D unresolved. The CDR3 is 13 amino acids. Trimming left V 3 bases short and J 10 bases short, with 15 bases between. CDR1 is MDHEN and CDR2 is SYDVKM in the germline V gene. The CDR3 sequence: CASSFPFDLGAFF. The CDR3 DNA reads as TGTGCCAGCAGTTTTCCCTTCGACCTGGGAGCTTTCTTT.

The genes are TRBV7-2 and TRBJ2-7; 8 bases are shared with TRBD1. J was trimmed by 5 bases and V by 5 bases; bases with no gene match: 8. This CDR3 is built from 14 residues. From germline, CDR1 is SGHTA and CDR2 FQGNSA. The CDR3 bases are TGTGCCAGCAGCCTTCTGGGGACAGGCCACGAGCAGTACTTC. Translating it yields CASSLLGTGHEQYF.

The chain carries TRBV5-4 and TRBJ1-4; D remains ambiguous. From germline, CDR1 is SGHNT and CDR2 YYREEE (reference sequence). The CDR3 extends over 13 amino acids. Deletions cut 0 bases from V and 12 bases from J, with 12 bases between. CDR3 sequence: CASSLAGLSQLFF. CDR3 DNA: TGTGCCAGCAGCTTGGCCGGGCTTTCTCAACTGTTTTTT.

The chain is built from TRBV2 and TRBJ1-2, with TRBD1 as a possible D gene (6 bases). Trimming shortened V by 2 bases and J by 8 bases, and 18 bases separated the two germline ends. The CDR3 is 15 residues long. Germline assignment: CDR1 SNHLY and CDR2 FYNNEI. CDR3 in DNA: TGTGCCAGCAGTGAACTCAGACAGGCTCCTAAAGGCTACACCTTC. Encoded protein: CASSELRQAPKGYTF.

This rearrangement joins TRBV6-2 or TRBV6-3 to TRBJ2-2, with D perhaps TRBD1 (6 bases). Germline V gene sequence: CDR1 MNHEY, CDR2 SVGEGT. The ends were cut back, 0 bases at V and 4 bases at J, with 12 bases in the middle. The CDR3 contains 16 residues. The CDR3 DNA sequence: TGTGCCAGCAGTTACTCGAACAGGGCGGCCACCGGGGAGCTGTTTTTT. Translation: CASSYSNRAATGELFF.

This chain links TRBV7-6 with TRBJ2-3; the match to TRBD2 covers 12 bases. The CDR3 sequence is 19 residues long. Germline V gene lookup returns CDR1 SGHVS and CDR2 FNYEAQ. Trimming at V came to 1 base and at J to 9 bases, leaving 17 bases not matched to a gene. Here the CDR3 DNA reads TGTGCCAGCAGCTTAGGGCTAGCGGGGGGGCAGCCGAGTTCGGACACGCAGTATTTT. This gives the protein CASSLGLAGGQPSSDTQYF. The full variable domain, completed using reference TRBV7-6 and TRBJ2-3, is GAGVSQSPRYKVTKRGQDVALRCDPISGHVSLYWYRQALGQGPEFLTYFNYEAQQDKSGLPNDRFSAERPEGSISTLTIQRTEQRDSAMYRCASSLGLAGGQPSSDTQYFGPGTRLTVL.

The rearrangement joins TRBV7-6 to TRBJ2-7, with 7 bases that match TRBD1. The ends lost 5 bases at V and 0 bases at J; junction bases unmatched: 13. The length of the CDR3 is 17 residues. Germline V lookup: CDR1 SGHVS, CDR2 FNYEAQ. CDR3 DNA: TGTGCCAGCAGCCGAGACCCGAGACAGGGAGACTCCTACGAGCAGTACTTC. Residues: CASSRDPRQGDSYEQYF.

V is TRBV4-1 and J is TRBJ1-4, with a possible D match to TRBD1 (6 bases). CDR3 length: 15 amino acids. Per germline, CDR1 MGHRA and CDR2 YSYEKL. Trimming shortened V by 2 bases and J by 7 bases, and 14 bases separated the two germline ends. Written as DNA, the CDR3 is TGCGCCAGCAGCCAAAAGAGGGGGGCAAGTGAAAAACTGTTTTTT. Protein: CASSQKRGASEKLFF.

Regarding this clone: Other nucleotide sequences from this sample produce the same CDR3. The chain recombines TRBV5-1 with TRBJ1-4; D might be TRBD1 (5 bases). Trimming removed 4 bases at V and 5 bases at J, with 12 bases between. Germline CDR1 reads SGHRS; CDR2 reads YFSETQ. The CDR3 consists of 14 residues. Here the CDR3 reads CASSLGTANEKLFF. In DNA, the CDR3 is TGCGCCAGCAGCCTGGGGACGGCAAATGAAAAACTGTTTTTT.

The gene calls are TRBV28 and TRBJ2-7, with D maybe TRBD2 (6 bases). Trimming took off 8 bases at V and 3 bases at J, with 14 bases between the two ends. The V gene's germline CDR1 is MDHEN and CDR2 SYDVKM. The CDR3 has 13 amino acids. The CDR3 sequence: CASRRGGIYEQYF. CDR3 in DNA: TGTGCCAGCCGACGCGGAGGGATCTACGAGCAGTACTTC. Variable domain in full (rest from reference TRBV28 and TRBJ2-7): DVKVTQSSRYLVKRTGEKVFLECVQDMDHENMFWYRQDPGLGLRLIYFSYDVKMKEKGDIPEGYSVSREKKERFSLILESASTNQTSMYLCASRRGGIYEQYFGPGTRLTVT.

The J gene is TRBJ2-6, the V gene TRBV6-6; 7 bases agree with TRBD1. V gave up 2 bases and J gave up 2 bases; unmatched junction bases: 3. The CDR3 has 16 residues. The V gene's germline CDR1 is MNHNY and CDR2 SVGAGI (reference sequence). The CDR3 is CASSYATGAGANVLTF. In DNA, the CDR3 is TGTGCCAGCAGTTACGCTACAGGGGCTGGGGCCAACGTCCTGACTTTC.

This chain connects TRBV27 to TRBJ2-3; tentative D call: TRBD2 (7 bases). The CDR3 is 16 residues long. V lost 4 bases and J 4 bases, leaving 18 bases between the germline ends. Germline-derived CDR1 and CDR2 are MNHEY and SMNVEV (reference sequence). As DNA, the CDR3 is TGTGCCAGCAGTTCCCTCCGGGGGGCAGAGGCAGATACGCAGTATTTT. It specifies CASSSLRGAEADTQYF.

The chain carries TRBV6-1 and TRBJ2-7; tentative D call: TRBD2 (6 bases). CDR1 and CDR2 from the germline V gene are MNHNS and SASEGT. The CDR3 totals 13 residues. The V gene lost 6 bases and the J gene lost 3 bases, with 12 bases spanning the gap. The CDR3 reads CASSPGRLYEQYF. DNA of the CDR3: TGTGCCAGCAGCCCCGGGAGACTCTACGAGCAGTACTTC.

The chain employs TRBV4-1 and TRBJ2-7; 8 bases match TRBD1. Per germline, CDR1 MGHRA and CDR2 YSYEKL. CDR3 length: 15 residues. The V and J ends lost 6 bases and 6 bases, in that order; junction bases with no gene match: 13. The chain's CDR3 is CASRPTSDRGGEQYF. The CDR3 DNA is TGCGCCAGCAGACCCACTTCCGACAGGGGCGGCGAGCAGTACTTC.

This CDR3 reads CASSNQGYGYTF. The CDR3 DNA is TGTGCCAGCAGTAATCAGGGTTACGGCTACACCTTC. The chain joins TRBV6-5 to TRBJ1-2, with D perhaps TRBD1 (5 bases). With 5 bases removed from V and 8 bases from J, the gap between germline ends came to 12 bases. The CDR3 consists of 12 residues. Germline V gene lookup returns CDR1 MNHEY and CDR2 SVGAGI.

The V gene is TRBV12-3 or TRBV12-4, the J gene TRBJ2-5; no reliable D call. V gave up 3 bases and J gave up 3 bases, with 8 bases separating them. This CDR3 contains 13 residues. The CDR3 sequence: CASSFRSEETQYF. CDR3 sequence (DNA): TGTGCCAGCAGTTTCCGGTCGGAAGAGACCCAGTACTTC.

V is TRBV4-3 and J is TRBJ1-6; D unresolved. The CDR3 is 14 residues long. CDR1 and CDR2 (germline): LGHNA, YSLEER. V lost 0 bases, J lost 7 bases, and 7 bases lay in between. CDR3 DNA: TGCGCCAGCAGCCAAGACTGGCCGAATTCACCCCTCCACTTT. Protein sequence: CASSQDWPNSPLHF.

The chain combines TRBV9 with TRBJ2-1; TRBD2 matches at 8 bases. Trimming cost V 0 bases and J 5 bases; bases outside gene matches: 10. Looked up from germline, CDR1 is SGDLS and CDR2 is YYNGEE. This CDR3 comprises 17 residues. The DNA of the CDR3 is TGTGCCAGCAGCGTAGGTATCTCGGGGGGGACCAACAATGAGCAGTTCTTC. Amino acids: CASSVGISGGTNNEQFF.

The rearrangement joins TRBV19 to TRBJ1-4; tentatively, D is TRBD1 (5 bases). The CDR3 runs to 14 residues. Trimming took off 5 bases at V and 3 bases at J, with 10 bases between the two ends. Germline V gene data show CDR1 as LNHDA and CDR2 as SQIVND (reference sequence). DNA for the CDR3: TGTGCCAGTAGTCCCGACAGATCTAATGAAAAACTGTTTTTT. It yields the protein CASSPDRSNEKLFF.

This rearrangement joins TRBV29-1 to TRBJ1-1; D remains ambiguous. The CDR3 contains 13 residues. The V gene lost 3 bases and the J gene lost 2 bases, with 10 bases spanning the gap. CDR1 and CDR2 from the germline V gene are SQVTM and ANQGSEA. The CDR3 spells CSVDRDINTEAFF. CDR3 DNA: TGCAGCGTTGATAGAGACATCAACACTGAAGCTTTCTTT.

The genes are TRBV27 and TRBJ1-2; D unclear. The germline V and J ends were trimmed by 0 bases and 0 bases, with 8 bases remaining between them. Looked up from germline, CDR1 is MNHEY and CDR2 is SMNVEV (reference sequence). The CDR3 length is 15 residues. The CDR3 DNA reads as TGTGCCAGCAGTTTATCGATTAGGGCTAACTATGGCTACACCTTC. Amino acid sequence: CASSLSIRANYGYTF.

J is TRBJ2-7 and V is TRBV4-1; tentatively, D is TRBD1 (5 bases). V lost 4 bases, J lost 3 bases, and 13 bases lay in between. From germline, CDR1 is MGHRA and CDR2 YSYEKL. The CDR3 covers 14 residues. The CDR3 here is CASSPSGDSYEQYF. The CDR3 DNA is TGCGCCAGCAGCCCCAGTGGTGACAGCTACGAGCAGTACTTC.

This chain joins TRBV4-1 and TRBJ1-6; D is uncertain. There are 15 residues in the CDR3. The germline V gene encodes CDR1 MGHRA and CDR2 YSYEKL. Trimming cost V 2 bases and J 14 bases, with 19 bases left between them. Here the CDR3 DNA reads TGCGCCAGCAGCCAAAAGGAGGCCGGTGCAGTATCCCTCCACTTT. It encodes CASSQKEAGAVSLHF.